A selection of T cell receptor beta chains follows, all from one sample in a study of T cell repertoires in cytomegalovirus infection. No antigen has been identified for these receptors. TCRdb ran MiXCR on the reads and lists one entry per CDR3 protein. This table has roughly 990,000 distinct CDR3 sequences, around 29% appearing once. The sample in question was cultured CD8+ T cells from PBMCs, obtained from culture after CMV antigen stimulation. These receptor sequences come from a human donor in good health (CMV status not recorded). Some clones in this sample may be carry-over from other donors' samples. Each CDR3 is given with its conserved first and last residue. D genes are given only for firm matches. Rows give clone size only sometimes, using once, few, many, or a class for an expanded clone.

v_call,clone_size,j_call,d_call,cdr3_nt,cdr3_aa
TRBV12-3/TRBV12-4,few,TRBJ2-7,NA,TGTGCCAGCAGAAACCTCAGGGGCTACTCCTACGAGCAGTACTTC,CASRNLRGYSYEQYF
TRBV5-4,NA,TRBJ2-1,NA,TGTGCCAGCAGCTTGGGAGGGAAGACCTACTACAATGAGCAGTTCTTC,CASSLGGKTYYNEQFF
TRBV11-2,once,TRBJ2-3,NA,TGTGCCAGCAGCCAGGGCCTAGCGACGGGTCCCACAGATACGCAGTATTTT,CASSQGLATGPTDTQYF
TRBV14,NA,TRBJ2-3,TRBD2,TGTGCCAGCAGCCAAGAGCGGCTAGCGGCCCTCACAGATACGCAGTATTTT,CASSQERLAALTDTQYF
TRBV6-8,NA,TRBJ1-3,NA,TGTGCCAGCAGTTACTCAGTTGGTCAGACCATCTCTGGAAACACCATATATTTT,CASSYSVGQTISGNTIYF
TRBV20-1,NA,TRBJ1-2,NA,TGCAGTGCTAGAGTCCCCGGGCTCGCTGGCTACACCTTC,CSARVPGLAGYTF
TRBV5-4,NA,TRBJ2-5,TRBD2,TGTGCCAGCAGCTTACTAGCGGGGGTAATGGAGACCCAGTACTTC,CASSLLAGVMETQYF
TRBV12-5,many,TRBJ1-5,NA,TGTGCTAGTGGTTTGGTCGGAACAGCTAGCAATCAGCCCCAGCATTTT,CASGLVGTASNQPQHF
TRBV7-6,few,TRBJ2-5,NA,TGTGCCAGCAGCTTAGGGTATCGGAGAGAACACCAAGAGACCCAGTACTTC,CASSLGYRREHQETQYF
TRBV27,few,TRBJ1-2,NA,TGTGCCAGCAGTTTATCGAGGGAGGGCGGCTACACCTTC,CASSLSREGGYTF
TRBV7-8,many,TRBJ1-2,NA,TGTGCCAGCAGCTCCATCCGGGGGATCCGGGGCTATGGCTACACCTTC,CASSSIRGIRGYGYTF
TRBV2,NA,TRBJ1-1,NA,TGTGCCAGCAGTGGGGCGGGAGGTGAGGGCACTGAAGCTTTCTTT,CASSGAGGEGTEAFF
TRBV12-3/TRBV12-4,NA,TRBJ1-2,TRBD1,TGTGCCAGCTACGGGACAGGGTTTGGCTACACCTTC,CASYGTGFGYTF
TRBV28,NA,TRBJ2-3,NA,TGTGCCAGCAGTTTCCTCTTGGTCGCAGATACGCAGTATTTT,CASSFLLVADTQYF
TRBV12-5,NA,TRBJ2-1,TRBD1,TGTGCTAGTGGTTCCGGACAGGGGGCAAATGAGCAGTTCTTC,CASGSGQGANEQFF
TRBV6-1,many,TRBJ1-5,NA,TGTGCCAGCAGTGCCCCCAGGGAGAGCAATCAGCCCCAGCATTTT,CASSAPRESNQPQHF
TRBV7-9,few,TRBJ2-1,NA,TGTGCCAGCGATGGAGTTGGGACTGAGCAGTTCTTC,CASDGVGTEQFF
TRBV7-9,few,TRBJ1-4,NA,TGTGCCAGCAGCCCCCCGCTGGGGAGGGTGGATGAAAAACTGTTTTTT,CASSPPLGRVDEKLFF
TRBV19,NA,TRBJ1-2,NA,TGTGCCAGTACCCCTCCGTCCCCGAACTATGGCTACACCTTC,CASTPPSPNYGYTF
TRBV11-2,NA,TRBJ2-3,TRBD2,TGTGCCAGCAGCTATCATCGTAGCGGGGGGAGCACAGATACGCAGTATTTT,CASSYHRSGGSTDTQYF
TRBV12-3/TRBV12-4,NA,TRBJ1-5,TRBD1,TGTGCCAGCACCTATACAGGGGGAGATCAGCCCCAGCATTTT,CASTYTGGDQPQHF
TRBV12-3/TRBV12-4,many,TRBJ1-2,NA,TGTGCCAGCAGTCCGGTTGGGGGGGGATACTATGGCTACACCTTC,CASSPVGGGYYGYTF
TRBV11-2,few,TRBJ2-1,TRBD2,TGTGCCAGCAGCTTAGGGGCGGGGGGGGGCTCCTACAATGAGCAGTTCTTC,CASSLGAGGGSYNEQFF
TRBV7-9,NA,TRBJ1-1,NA,TGTGCCAGCAGCTTAGGGGCAGAGTTTTACACTGAAGCTTTCTTT,CASSLGAEFYTEAFF
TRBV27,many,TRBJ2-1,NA,TGTGCCAGCAGTTTCCGGGACGGAACTTACAATGAGCAGTTCTTC,CASSFRDGTYNEQFF
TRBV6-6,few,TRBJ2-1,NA,TGTGCCAGCACCGCCAGAGGAGGCTTCGATGAGCAGTTCTTC,CASTARGGFDEQFF